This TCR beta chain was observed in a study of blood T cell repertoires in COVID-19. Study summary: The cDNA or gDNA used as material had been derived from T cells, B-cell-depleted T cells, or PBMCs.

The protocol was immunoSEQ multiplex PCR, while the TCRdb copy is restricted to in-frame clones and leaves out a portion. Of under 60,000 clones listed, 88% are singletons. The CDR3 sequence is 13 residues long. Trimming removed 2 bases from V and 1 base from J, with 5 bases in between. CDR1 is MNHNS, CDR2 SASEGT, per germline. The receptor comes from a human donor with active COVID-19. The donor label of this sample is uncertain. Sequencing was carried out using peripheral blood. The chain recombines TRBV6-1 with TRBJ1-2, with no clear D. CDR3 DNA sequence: TGTGCCAGCAGTGAATCTAATAACTATGGCTACACCTTC. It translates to CASSESNNYGYTF.